The present TCR beta chain was sequenced within a study of cytomegalovirus exposure and HLA in healthy donors. Findings and caveats of the study: The authors listed approximately 150 TCR beta chains as cytomegalovirus-associated.

As for the donors, each was a healthy bone marrow donor. On this clone itself: Its antigen is currently unknown.

Researchers ran the PCR with 60 Vbeta and 13 Jbeta primers. TCRdb's copy holds only in-frame clones and misses some; the assay was immunoSEQ multiplex PCR. This table holds 65,000 to 85,000 clones, over 9.5% found once. CDR1 and CDR2 from the germline V gene are LNHDA and SQIVND (reference sequence). The CDR3 totals 12 residues. Trimming removed 2 bases at V and 9 bases at J, with 8 bases between. The chain joins TRBV19 to TRBJ2-1; possibly TRBD2 for D (5 bases). The sequence derives from a man aged 55 to 70 in good health and CMV-seropositive. Material for sequencing was PBMCs. The CDR3 nucleotides read TGTGCCAGTAGTATACGAAGCGGTGAGCAGTTCTTC. Protein: CASSIRSGEQFF.